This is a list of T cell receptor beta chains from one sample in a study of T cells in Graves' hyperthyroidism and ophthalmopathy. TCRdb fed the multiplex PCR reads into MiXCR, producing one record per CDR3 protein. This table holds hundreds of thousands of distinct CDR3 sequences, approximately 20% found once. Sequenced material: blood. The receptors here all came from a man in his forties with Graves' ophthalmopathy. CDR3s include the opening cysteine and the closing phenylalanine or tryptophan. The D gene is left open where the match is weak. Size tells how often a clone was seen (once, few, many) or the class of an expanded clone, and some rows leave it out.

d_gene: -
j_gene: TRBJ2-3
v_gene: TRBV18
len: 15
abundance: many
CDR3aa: CASSPLRGDTDTQYF
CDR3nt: TGTGCCAGCTCACCACTCAGGGGGGACACAGATACGCAGTATTTT

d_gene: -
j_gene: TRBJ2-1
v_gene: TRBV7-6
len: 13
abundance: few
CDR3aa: CASSSMGKNEQFF
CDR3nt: TGTGCCAGCAGCTCCATGGGGAAGAATGAGCAGTTCTTC

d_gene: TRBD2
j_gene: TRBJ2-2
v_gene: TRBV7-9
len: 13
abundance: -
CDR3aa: CASTVAGTGELFF
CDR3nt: TGTGCCAGTACTGTAGCGGGCACCGGGGAGCTGTTTTTT

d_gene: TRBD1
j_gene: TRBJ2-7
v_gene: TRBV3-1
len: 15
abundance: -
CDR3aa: CASSPIPTGSGEQYF
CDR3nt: TGTGCCAGCAGCCCGATCCCGACAGGGTCTGGCGAGCAGTACTTC

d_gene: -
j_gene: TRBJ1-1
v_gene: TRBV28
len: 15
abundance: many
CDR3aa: CASSLGGAGDTEAFF
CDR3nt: TGTGCCAGCAGTTTAGGGGGGGCGGGTGACACTGAAGCTTTCTTT

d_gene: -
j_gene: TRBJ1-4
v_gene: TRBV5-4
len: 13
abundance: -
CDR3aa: CASSIQGQEKLFF
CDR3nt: TGTGCCAGCAGCATCCAGGGCCAAGAAAAACTGTTTTTT

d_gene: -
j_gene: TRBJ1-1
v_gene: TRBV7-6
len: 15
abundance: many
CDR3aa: CASSLVAGANTEAFF
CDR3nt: TGTGCCAGCAGCTTAGTGGCCGGGGCTAACACTGAAGCTTTCTTT

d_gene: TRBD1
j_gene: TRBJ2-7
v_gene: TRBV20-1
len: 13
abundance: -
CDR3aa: CSARWTGYYEQYF
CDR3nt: TGCAGTGCTAGATGGACAGGGTACTACGAGCAGTACTTC

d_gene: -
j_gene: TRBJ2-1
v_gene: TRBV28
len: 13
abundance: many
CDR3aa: CASSSGVLGEQFF
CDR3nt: TGTGCCAGCAGTTCAGGGGTCCTTGGTGAGCAGTTCTTC

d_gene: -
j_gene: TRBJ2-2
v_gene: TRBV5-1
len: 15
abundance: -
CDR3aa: CASSLHGENTGELFF
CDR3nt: TGCGCCAGCAGTCTTCACGGAGAAAACACCGGGGAGCTGTTTTTT

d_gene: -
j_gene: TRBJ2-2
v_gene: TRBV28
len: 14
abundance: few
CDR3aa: CASSSLGLTGELFF
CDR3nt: TGTGCCAGCAGTTCCCTAGGTTTAACCGGGGAGCTGTTTTTT